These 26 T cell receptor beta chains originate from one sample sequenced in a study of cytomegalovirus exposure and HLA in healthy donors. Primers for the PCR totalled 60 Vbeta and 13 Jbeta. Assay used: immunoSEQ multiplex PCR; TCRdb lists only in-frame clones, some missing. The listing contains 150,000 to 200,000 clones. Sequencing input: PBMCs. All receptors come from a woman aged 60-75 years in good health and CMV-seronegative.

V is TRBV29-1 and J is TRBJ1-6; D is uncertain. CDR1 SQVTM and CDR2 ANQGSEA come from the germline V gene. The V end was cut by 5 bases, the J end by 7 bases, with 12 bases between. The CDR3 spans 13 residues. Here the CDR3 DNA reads TGCAGCGTTCAAACAGATAGGAATTCACCCCTCCACTTT. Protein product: CSVQTDRNSPLHF.

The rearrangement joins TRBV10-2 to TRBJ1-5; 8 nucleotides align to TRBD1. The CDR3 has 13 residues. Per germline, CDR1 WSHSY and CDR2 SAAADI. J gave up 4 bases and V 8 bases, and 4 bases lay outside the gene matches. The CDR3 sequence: CASGQGANQPQHF. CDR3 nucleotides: TGCGCCAGCGGACAGGGTGCAAATCAGCCCCAGCATTTT.

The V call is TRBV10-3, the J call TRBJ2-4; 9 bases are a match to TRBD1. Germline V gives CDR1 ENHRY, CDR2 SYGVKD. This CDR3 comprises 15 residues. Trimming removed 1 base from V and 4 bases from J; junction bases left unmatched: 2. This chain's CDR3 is CAISEWDRDKNIQYF. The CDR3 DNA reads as TGTGCCATCAGTGAGTGGGACAGGGATAAAAACATTCAGTACTTC.

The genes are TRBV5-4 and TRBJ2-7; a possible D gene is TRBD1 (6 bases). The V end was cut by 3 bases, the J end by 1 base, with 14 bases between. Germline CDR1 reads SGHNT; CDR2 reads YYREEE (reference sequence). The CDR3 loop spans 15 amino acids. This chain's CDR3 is CASSSRDIKSYEQYF. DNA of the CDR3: TGTGCCAGCAGCTCAAGGGACATCAAATCCTACGAGCAGTACTTC.

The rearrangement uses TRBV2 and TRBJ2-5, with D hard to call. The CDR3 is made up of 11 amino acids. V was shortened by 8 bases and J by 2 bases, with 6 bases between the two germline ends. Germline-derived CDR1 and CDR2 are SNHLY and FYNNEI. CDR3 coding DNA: TGTGCCAGCGGCCGTCAAGAGACCCAGTACTTC. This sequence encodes CASGRQETQYF.

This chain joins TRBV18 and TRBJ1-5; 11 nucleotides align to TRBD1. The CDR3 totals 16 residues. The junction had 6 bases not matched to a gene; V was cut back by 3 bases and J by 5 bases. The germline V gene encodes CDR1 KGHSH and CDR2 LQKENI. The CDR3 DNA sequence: TGTGCCAGCTCACCTGGGACAGGGGGTCGAGATCAGCCCCAGCATTTT. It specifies CASSPGTGGRDQPQHF.

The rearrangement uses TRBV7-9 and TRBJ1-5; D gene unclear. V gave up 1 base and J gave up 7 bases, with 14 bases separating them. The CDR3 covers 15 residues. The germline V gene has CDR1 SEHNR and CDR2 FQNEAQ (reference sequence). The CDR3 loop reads CASSLDGPSWQPQHF. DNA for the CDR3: TGTGCCAGCAGCTTAGATGGGCCTTCATGGCAGCCCCAGCATTTT.

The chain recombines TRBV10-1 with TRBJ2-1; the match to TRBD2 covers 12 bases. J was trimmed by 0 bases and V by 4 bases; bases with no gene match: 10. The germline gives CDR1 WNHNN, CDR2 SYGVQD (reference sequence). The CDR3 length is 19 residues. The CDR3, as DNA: TGCGCCAGCAGTGCCAGGACTAGCGGGACAGTCCTCTCCTACAATGAGCAGTTCTTC. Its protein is CASSARTSGTVLSYNEQFF.

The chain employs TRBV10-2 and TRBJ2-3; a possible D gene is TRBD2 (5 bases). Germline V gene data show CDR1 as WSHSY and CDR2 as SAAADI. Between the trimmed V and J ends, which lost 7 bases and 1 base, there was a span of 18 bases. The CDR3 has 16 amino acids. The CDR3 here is CASKPSFSAGTDTQYF. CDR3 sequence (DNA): TGCGCCAGCAAACCTTCTTTTAGCGCCGGCACAGATACGCAGTATTTT.

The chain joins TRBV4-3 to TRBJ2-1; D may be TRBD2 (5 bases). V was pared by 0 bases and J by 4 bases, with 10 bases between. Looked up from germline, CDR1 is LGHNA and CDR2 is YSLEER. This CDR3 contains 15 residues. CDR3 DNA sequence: TGCGCCAGCAGCCAAGAGGAGGCGAAATACAATGAGCAGTTCTTC. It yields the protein CASSQEEAKYNEQFF.

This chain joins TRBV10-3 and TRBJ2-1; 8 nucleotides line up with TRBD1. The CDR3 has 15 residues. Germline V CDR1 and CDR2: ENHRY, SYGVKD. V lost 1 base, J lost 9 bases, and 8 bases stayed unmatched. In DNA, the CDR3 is TGTGCCATCAGTGAGTTGGACAGGGAATCTGCTGAGCAGTTCTTC. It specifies CAISELDRESAEQFF.

CDR3: CASRYQRGGYNEQFF. The CDR3 coding sequence is TGTGCCAGCAGATATCAGCGGGGGGGCTACAATGAGCAGTTCTTC. This chain connects TRBV6-5 to TRBJ2-1; TRBD2 aligns across 10 bases. With 6 bases clipped from V and 3 bases from J, the junction kept 5 bases outside the gene matches. CDR1 MNHEY and CDR2 SVGAGI come from the germline V gene. CDR3 size: 15 residues.

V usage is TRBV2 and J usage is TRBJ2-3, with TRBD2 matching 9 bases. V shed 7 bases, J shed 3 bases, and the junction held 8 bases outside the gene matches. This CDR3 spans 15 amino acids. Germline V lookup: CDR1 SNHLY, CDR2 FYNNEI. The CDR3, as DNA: TGTGCCAGCACTGTAGCGGGAGCAAAGACAGATACGCAGTATTTT. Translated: CASTVAGAKTDTQYF. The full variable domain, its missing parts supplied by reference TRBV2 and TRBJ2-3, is EPEVTQTPSHQVTQMGQEVILRCVPISNHLYFYWYRQILGQKVEFLVSFYNNEISEKSEIFDDQFSVERPDGSNFTLKIRSTKLEDSAMYFCASTVAGAKTDTQYFGPGTRLTVL.

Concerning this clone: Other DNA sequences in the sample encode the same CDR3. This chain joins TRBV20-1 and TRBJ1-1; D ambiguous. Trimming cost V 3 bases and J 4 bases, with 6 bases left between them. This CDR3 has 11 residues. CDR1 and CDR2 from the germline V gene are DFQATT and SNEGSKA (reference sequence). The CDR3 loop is CSARRVTEAFF. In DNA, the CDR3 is TGCAGTGCTAGGCGGGTCACTGAAGCTTTCTTT.

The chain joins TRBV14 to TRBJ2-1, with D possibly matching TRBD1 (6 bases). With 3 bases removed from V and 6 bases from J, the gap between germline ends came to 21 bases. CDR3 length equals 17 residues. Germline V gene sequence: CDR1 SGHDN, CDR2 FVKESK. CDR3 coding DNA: TGTGCCAGCAGCCACCTAACTTATTTCAGGGGCTCCAATGAGCAGTTCTTC. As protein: CASSHLTYFRGSNEQFF. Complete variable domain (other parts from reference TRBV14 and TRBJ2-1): EAGVTQFPSHSVIEKGQTVTLRCDPISGHDNLYWYRRVMGKEIKFLLHFVKESKQDESGMPNNRFLAERTGGTYSTLKVQPAELEDSGVYFCASSHLTYFRGSNEQFFGPGTRLTVL.

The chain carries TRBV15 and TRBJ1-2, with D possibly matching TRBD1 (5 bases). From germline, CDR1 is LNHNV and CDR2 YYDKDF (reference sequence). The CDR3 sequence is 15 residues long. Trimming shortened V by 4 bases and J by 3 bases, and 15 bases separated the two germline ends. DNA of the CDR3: TGTGCCACCAGCAAAAAGCTAGGGGTAGACTATGGCTACACCTTC. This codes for CATSKKLGVDYGYTF.

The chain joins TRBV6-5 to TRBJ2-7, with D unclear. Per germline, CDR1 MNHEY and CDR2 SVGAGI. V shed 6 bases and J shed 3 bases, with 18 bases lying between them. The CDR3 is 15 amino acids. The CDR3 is CASSPQVSKHYEQYF. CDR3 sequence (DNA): TGTGCCAGCAGCCCCCAGGTTTCCAAACACTACGAGCAGTACTTC.

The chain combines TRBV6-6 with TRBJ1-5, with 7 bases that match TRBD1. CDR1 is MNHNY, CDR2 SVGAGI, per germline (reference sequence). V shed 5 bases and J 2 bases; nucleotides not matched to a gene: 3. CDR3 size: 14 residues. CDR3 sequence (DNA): TGTGCCAGCAGTCCTACAGGGGGCAATCAGCCCCAGCATTTT. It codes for CASSPTGGNQPQHF.

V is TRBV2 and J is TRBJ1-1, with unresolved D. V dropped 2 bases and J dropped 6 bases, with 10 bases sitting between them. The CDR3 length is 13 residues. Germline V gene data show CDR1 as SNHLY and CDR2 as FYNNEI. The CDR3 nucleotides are TGTGCCAGCAGTGAAACCCGAAGCTCTGAAGCTTTCTTT. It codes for CASSETRSSEAFF.

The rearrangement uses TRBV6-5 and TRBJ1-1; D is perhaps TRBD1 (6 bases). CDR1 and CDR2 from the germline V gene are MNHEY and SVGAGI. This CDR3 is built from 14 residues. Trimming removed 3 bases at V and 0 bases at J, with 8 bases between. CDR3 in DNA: TGTGCCAGCAGTTATTGGGGGCTGAACACTGAAGCTTTCTTT. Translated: CASSYWGLNTEAFF.

The CDR3 bases are TGTGCCAGCAGCGTAGATAGCGAGCGCAATGAGCAGTTCTTC. Protein: CASSVDSERNEQFF. The rearrangement links TRBV9 to TRBJ2-1; the D gene is possibly TRBD2 (5 bases). Germline CDR1 SGDLS, CDR2 YYNGEE. The CDR3 has 14 residues. The V end was cut by 0 bases, the J end by 6 bases, with 10 bases between.

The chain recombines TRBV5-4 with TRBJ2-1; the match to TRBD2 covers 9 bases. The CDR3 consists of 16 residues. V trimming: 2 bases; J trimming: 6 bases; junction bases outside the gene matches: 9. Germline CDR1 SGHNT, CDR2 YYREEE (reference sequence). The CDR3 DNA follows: TGTGCCAGCAGCTTTGGGGCTAGCGGGATCGGCAATGAGCAGTTCTTC. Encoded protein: CASSFGASGIGNEQFF.

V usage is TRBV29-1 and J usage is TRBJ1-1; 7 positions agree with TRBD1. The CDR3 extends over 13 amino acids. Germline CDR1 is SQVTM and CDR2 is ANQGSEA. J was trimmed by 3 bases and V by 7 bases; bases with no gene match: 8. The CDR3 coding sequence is TGCAGCGCTCAGGGACAGAGGGACACTGAAGCTTTCTTT. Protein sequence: CSAQGQRDTEAFF.

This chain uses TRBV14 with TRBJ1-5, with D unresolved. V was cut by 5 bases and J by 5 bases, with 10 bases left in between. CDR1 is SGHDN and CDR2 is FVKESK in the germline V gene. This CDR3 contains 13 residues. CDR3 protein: CASSLNMDQPQHF. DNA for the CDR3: TGTGCCAGCAGCTTAAACATGGATCAGCCCCAGCATTTT.

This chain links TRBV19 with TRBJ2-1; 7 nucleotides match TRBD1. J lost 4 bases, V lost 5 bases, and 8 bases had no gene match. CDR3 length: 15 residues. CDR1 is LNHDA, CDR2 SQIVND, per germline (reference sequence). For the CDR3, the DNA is TGTGCCAGTAGTGACGGACAGGTTGGATACAATGAGCAGTTCTTC. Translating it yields CASSDGQVGYNEQFF.

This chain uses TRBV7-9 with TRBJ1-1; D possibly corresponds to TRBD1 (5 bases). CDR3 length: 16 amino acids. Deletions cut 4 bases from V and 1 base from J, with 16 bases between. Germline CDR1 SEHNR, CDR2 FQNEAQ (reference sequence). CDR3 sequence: CASSSPRGGQNTEAFF. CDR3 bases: TGTGCCAGCAGCTCCCCGAGGGGAGGGCAGAACACTGAAGCTTTCTTT. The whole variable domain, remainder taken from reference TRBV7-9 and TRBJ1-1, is DTGVSQNPRHKITKRGQNVTFRCDPISEHNRLYWYRQTLGQGPEFLTYFQNEAQLEKSRLLSDRFSAERPKGSFSTLEIQRTEQGDSAMYLCASSSPRGGQNTEAFFGQGTRLTVV.